A single sample is the source of the 18 T cell receptor beta chains below, sequenced in a study of blood T cell repertoires in COVID-19. Profiled with immunoSEQ multiplex PCR; TCRdb holds only in-frame clones, not every one. The sample carries tens of thousands of clones, approximately 88% recorded once. The sequenced material came from peripheral blood. All receptors come from a man aged 55 to 70 with COVID-19, enrolled during active disease.

The chain recombines TRBV7-7 with TRBJ2-1, with 7 nucleotides matching TRBD2. CDR3 length equals 16 residues. The germline CDR1 and CDR2 sequences are SSHAT and FNYEAQ (reference sequence). Unmatched junction bases numbered 10, after V lost 1 base and J lost 7 bases. Here the CDR3 reads CASSLGDWRERNEQFF. As DNA, the CDR3 is TGTGCCAGCAGCTTAGGGGACTGGCGGGAGAGGAATGAGCAGTTCTTC.

The J gene is TRBJ2-1, the V gene TRBV10-3; 16 nucleotides agree with TRBD2. V trimming: 7 bases; J trimming: 8 bases; junction bases outside the gene matches: 5. The CDR3 is 15 residues long. Looked up from germline, CDR1 is ENHRY and CDR2 is SYGVKD. Here the CDR3 DNA reads TGTGCCATCACTGGGACTAGCGGGAGGGGAGATGAGCAGTTCTTC. Protein product: CAITGTSGRGDEQFF.

The chain carries TRBV2 and TRBJ1-1; D gene unclear. Germline V lookup: CDR1 SNHLY, CDR2 FYNNEI. The CDR3 runs 15 residues. V lost 5 bases and J 0 bases, leaving 13 bases between the germline ends. This chain's CDR3 is CASSSEASLNTEAFF. The CDR3 DNA follows: TGTGCCAGCAGTTCAGAGGCGTCGCTGAACACTGAAGCTTTCTTT.

The chain recombines TRBV5-1 with TRBJ2-7; a weak D match, TRBD2 (7 bases). This CDR3 region has 18 residues. Germline lookup yields CDR1 SGHRS and CDR2 YFSETQ. Trimming pared 0 bases from V and 3 bases from J, leaving 22 bases between. This CDR3 is CASSLAQGARGANYEQYF. As DNA, the CDR3 is TGCGCCAGCAGCTTGGCCCAAGGGGCTCGGGGGGCCAACTACGAGCAGTACTTC.

The rearrangement links TRBV12-3 or TRBV12-4 to TRBJ2-1, with unresolved D. V was clipped by 2 bases and J by 6 bases, with 8 bases between them. CDR3 length: 13 amino acids. CDR3 residues: CASSLLGVNEQFF. DNA for the CDR3: TGTGCCAGCAGTTTACTAGGTGTCAATGAGCAGTTCTTC.

A note on this clone: Germline is not matched at one junction end, which may reflect a read error. The chain uses TRBV27 and TRBJ2-3; TRBD2 aligns across 9 bases. The CDR3 is 15 amino acids. CDR1 and CDR2 from the germline V gene are MNHEY and SMNVEV (reference sequence). CDR3 bases: TGTGCCAGCAATTTAGCGGGGGATCCCACAGATACGCAGTATTTT. Protein product: CASNLAGDPTDTQYF.

The chain has TRBV6-6 and TRBJ2-3; TRBD2 aligns across 10 bases. Germline V CDR1 and CDR2: MNHNY, SVGAGI (reference sequence). The length of the CDR3 is 14 residues. V was clipped by 10 bases and J by 6 bases; unmatched bases: 10. This CDR3 is CATYSGGPSDTQYF. CDR3 bases: TGTGCCACCTATAGCGGGGGGCCTTCCGATACGCAGTATTTT.

This clone has a handful of counts. The CDR3 region is CASSFRGLPSASTDTQYF. CDR3 DNA sequence: TGTGCCAGCAGCTTTCGGGGACTGCCGTCCGCTAGCACAGATACGCAGTATTTT. The chain employs TRBV5-6 and TRBJ2-3; TRBD2 might be the D (6 bases). This CDR3 comprises 18 residues. The V gene lost 2 bases and the J gene lost 0 bases, with 19 bases spanning the gap. Germline CDR1 SGHDT, CDR2 YYEEEE.

This clone has a single count. This chain links TRBV18 with TRBJ2-7, with a weak D call TRBD1 (6 bases). Trimming cost V 3 bases and J 3 bases, with 9 bases left between them. The CDR3 sequence is 13 residues long. CDR1 is KGHSH, CDR2 LQKENI, per germline. The CDR3, as DNA: TGTGCCAGCTCACCGAACAGGGTCTACGAGCAGTACTTC. It is translated as CASSPNRVYEQYF.

The V and J genes are TRBV9 and TRBJ1-4; a weak D match, TRBD1 (5 bases). The CDR3 is 15 residues long. Trimming pared 0 bases from V and 7 bases from J, leaving 13 bases between. Germline values: CDR1 SGDLS, CDR2 YYNGEE. In DNA form, the CDR3 reads TGTGCCAGCAGCGTAGGGGGACTCTTAGCTGAAAAACTGTTTTTT. Translation: CASSVGGLLAEKLFF.

The CDR3, as DNA: TGTGCCACCAGCAGGGGACAGAGCACTGAAGCTTTCTTT. Translating it yields CATSRGQSTEAFF. The chain is built from TRBV15 and TRBJ1-1; 7 bases map to TRBD1. There are 13 residues in the CDR3. Germline CDR1 LNHNV, CDR2 YYDKDF (reference sequence). J was trimmed by 4 bases and V by 3 bases; bases with no gene match: 2.

The rearrangement joins TRBV10-1 to TRBJ2-3; a possible D gene is TRBD2 (5 bases). Germline CDR1 reads WNHNN; CDR2 reads SYGVQD (reference sequence). CDR3 length: 17 residues. Trimming shortened V by 0 bases and J by 0 bases, and 13 bases separated the two germline ends. The CDR3, as DNA: TGCGCCAGCAGTGAGTCTAGGACTGCTACTAGCACAGATACGCAGTATTTT. The encoded protein is CASSESRTATSTDTQYF.

This chain uses TRBV7-2 with TRBJ1-2; 8 bases align to TRBD1. The CDR3 has 16 amino acids. Germline CDR1 is SGHTA and CDR2 is FQGNSA. The V and J ends lost 2 bases and 2 bases, in that order; junction bases with no gene match: 7. CDR3 sequence (DNA): TGTGCCAGCAGCTTAATTGGCAGGGGGCTAAACTATGGCTACACCTTC. This translates into CASSLIGRGLNYGYTF.

The chain joins TRBV19 to TRBJ1-6; 8 nucleotides line up with TRBD1. From germline, CDR1 is LNHDA and CDR2 SQIVND (reference sequence). This CDR3 has 15 residues. After removal of 10 bases from V and 9 bases from J, the junction contained 14 bases not matched to a gene. As DNA, the CDR3 is TGTGCCACAACGATTGTCGGGACAGGTATTTCACCCCTCCACTTT. This codes for CATTIVGTGISPLHF.

V usage is TRBV5-3 and J usage is TRBJ1-1, with unresolved D. TRBV5-3 is placed among ORFs of uncertain function. V was trimmed by 1 base and J by 3 bases, leaving 13 bases between them. CDR3 length equals 15 residues. In DNA, the CDR3 is TGTGCCAGAAGCTTGAGCCCCTTAAGTGACACTGAAGCTTTCTTT. Protein: CARSLSPLSDTEAFF.

The V and J genes are TRBV28 and TRBJ1-1; possible D gene TRBD1, 6 bases. Germline CDR1 reads MDHEN; CDR2 reads SYDVKM. This CDR3 region has 13 residues. V was cut by 1 base and J by 10 bases, with 13 bases left in between. The CDR3 loop is CASSLLQGNTAFF. The DNA for the CDR3 is TGTGCCAGCAGTTTATTGCAGGGGAATACAGCTTTCTTT.

The V and J genes are TRBV19 and TRBJ2-5; 9 bases align to TRBD1. The V gene's germline CDR1 is LNHDA and CDR2 SQIVND (reference sequence). The CDR3 sequence is 16 residues long. The ends lost 6 bases at V and 1 base at J; junction bases unmatched: 9. Written as DNA, the CDR3 is TGTGCCAGTAGCAGGGGACAGGGAACGCTCCAAGAGACCCAGTACTTC. It specifies CASSRGQGTLQETQYF.

V usage is TRBV19 and J usage is TRBJ2-7; D is perhaps TRBD2 (5 bases). CDR1 LNHDA and CDR2 SQIVND come from the germline V gene (reference sequence). V gave up 6 bases and J gave up 0 bases, with 6 bases separating them. This CDR3 has 12 amino acids. CDR3 coding DNA: TGTGCCAGTAGAGGACTCTCCTACGAGCAGTACTTC. It encodes CASRGLSYEQYF.